Listed below are T cell receptor beta chains from one sample, sequenced in a study of CD8 T cells in Susac syndrome. Via MiXCR, TCRdb re-called the immunoSEQ multiplex PCR reads, giving one row per CDR3 protein. The table lists roughly 150,000 distinct CDR3 sequences, about 94% of them singletons. Sequenced sample: CD8+ T cells from PBMCs. These receptors were obtained from a human donor with multiple sclerosis. CDR3s include the opening cysteine and the closing phenylalanine or tryptophan. The D gene is left open where the match is weak. Some rows have no size entry. The others give once, few or many, or a class for an expanded clone.

d_call	v_call	j_call	clone_size	cdr3_nt	cdr3_aa
-	TRBV20-1	TRBJ1-3	-	TGCAGTGCGGGGGAGTCTGGAAACACCATATATTTT	CSAGESGNTIYF
-	TRBV6-5	TRBJ2-7	-	TGTGCCAGCAGTTACTCTCAGGGGCCGCTCTCCTACGAGCAGTACTTC	CASSYSQGPLSYEQYF
-	TRBV9	TRBJ1-5	once	TGTGCCAGCAGCATGATGGGGGGGAATCAGCCCCAGCATTTT	CASSMMGGNQPQHF
-	TRBV27	TRBJ1-2	-	TGTGCCAGCAGTTTGGGGGGCGGGGATGGCTACACCTTC	CASSLGGGDGYTF
-	TRBV9	TRBJ2-2	-	TGTGCCAGCAGCGTGCAGGCCGTTGACACCGGGGAGCTGTTTTTT	CASSVQAVDTGELFF
-	TRBV5-6	TRBJ1-5	-	TGTGCCAGCAGCTTGGAGAGAGTTAGCAATCAGCCCCAGCATTTT	CASSLERVSNQPQHF
TRBD2	TRBV6-2/TRBV6-3	TRBJ2-1	-	TGTGCCAGCACGAATTGGGCTAGCGGGGGGAATGAGCAGTTCTTC	CASTNWASGGNEQFF
-	TRBV5-1	TRBJ1-2	-	TGCGCCAGCAGGGGGTCGGGCAGCAACTATGGCTACACCTTC	CASRGSGSNYGYTF
-	TRBV4-2	TRBJ2-7	-	TGTGCCAGCAGCCCAGTCGAGGGGTACGAGCAGTACTTC	CASSPVEGYEQYF
-	TRBV2	TRBJ2-4	-	TGTGCCAGCAGTTCGAGGGACCCAAGGGACAAAAACATTCAGTACTTC	CASSSRDPRDKNIQYF
-	TRBV6-2/TRBV6-3	TRBJ2-3	-	TGTGCCAGCAGTTACTCGGCCCACACAGATACGCAGTATTTT	CASSYSAHTDTQYF
-	TRBV12-3/TRBV12-4	TRBJ2-3	-	TGTGCCACCCGACAGGGCACAGATACGCAGTATTTT	CATRQGTDTQYF
-	TRBV3-1	TRBJ1-1	-	TGTGCCAGCAGCCAAGGGACGGACATAATGAACACTGAAGCTTTCTTT	CASSQGTDIMNTEAFF
-	TRBV7-9	TRBJ1-6	-	TGTGCCAGCAGCCCTCCCCGGGCCGACGGGAATTCACCCCTCCACTTT	CASSPPRADGNSPLHF
-	TRBV29-1	TRBJ2-1	-	TGCAGCGTTGTCCCAGCCGGTTACAATGAGCAGTTCTTC	CSVVPAGYNEQFF
-	TRBV11-1	TRBJ2-1	-	TGTGCCAGCAGCTTAGAGCAGTCCTTCAATGAGCAGTTCTTC	CASSLEQSFNEQFF
-	TRBV13	TRBJ2-7	few	TGTGCCAGCAGCTTATACACAGCCTACGAGCAGTACTTC	CASSLYTAYEQYF
-	TRBV9	TRBJ2-4	-	TGTGCCAGCAGCCCACCCGGGGCCAAAAACATTCAGTACTTC	CASSPPGAKNIQYF
-	TRBV7-9	TRBJ2-7	-	TGTGCCAGCAGCTTAGAGTACATCTACGAGCAGTACTTC	CASSLEYIYEQYF
TRBD2	TRBV3-1	TRBJ2-7	-	TGTGCCAGCAGCCACCGAGCGGGGGATTCTCCCTACGAGCAGTACTTC	CASSHRAGDSPYEQYF
-	TRBV27	TRBJ2-6	-	TGTGCCAGCAGTTTATCGGCCGGGACTGGGGCCAACGTCCTGACTTTC	CASSLSAGTGANVLTF
-	TRBV20-1	TRBJ1-4	-	TGCAGTGCTAGAGATACAGAGTCGAGTGAAAAACTGTTTTTT	CSARDTESSEKLFF
TRBD1	TRBV2	TRBJ2-7	-	TGTGCCAGCAGTGGACCCGGGACAGGGAACTACGAGCAGTACTTC	CASSGPGTGNYEQYF
-	TRBV7-8	TRBJ2-5	-	TGTGCCAGCAGCGGAGGGGGGACCCAGTACTTC	CASSGGGTQYF
TRBD2	TRBV20-1	TRBJ2-5	-	TGCAGTGCTAGGTCCGGGGGGGAGACCCAGTACTTC	CSARSGGETQYF
-	TRBV6-5	TRBJ1-2	-	TGTGCCACCGGGGGATCCGGCAACTATGGCTACACCTTC	CATGGSGNYGYTF
-	TRBV7-9	TRBJ2-1	-	TGTGCCAGCAGCTCGGAATACAATGAGCAGTTCTTC	CASSSEYNEQFF
TRBD1	TRBV27	TRBJ2-4	-	TGTGCCAGCAGTTTAAGCCCCGGGACAGGGATAACGGACATTCAGTACTTC	CASSLSPGTGITDIQYF
-	TRBV3-1	TRBJ1-2	-	TGTGCCAGCAGCGGGCGGGCTCAAGTCCACTATGGCTACACCTTC	CASSGRAQVHYGYTF
TRBD2	TRBV27	TRBJ2-7	once	TGTGCCAGCAGTTTATCGGGGGGGGGCTCCTACGAGCAGTACTTC	CASSLSGGGSYEQYF
-	TRBV2	TRBJ1-4	-	TGTGCCAGCAGTCGAGGAACAGCGCACGAAAAACTGTTTTTT	CASSRGTAHEKLFF
-	TRBV2	TRBJ2-5	-	TGTGCCACCCTGGCTGGAAAAGAGACCCAGTACTTC	CATLAGKETQYF
-	TRBV29-1	TRBJ1-2	-	TGCAGCGTTGGGCCACAACAGGGTCGCGGGGGCTATGGCTACACCTTC	CSVGPQQGRGGYGYTF
-	TRBV7-9	TRBJ1-2	-	TGTGCCAGCAGCTTACCTATGACAGGAAAGCTTAATAACTATGGCTACACCTTC	CASSLPMTGKLNNYGYTF
-	TRBV7-9	TRBJ1-5	-	TGTGCCAGCAGCCCAGACCACCAGCCCCAGCATTTT	CASSPDHQPQHF
-	TRBV5-1	TRBJ1-2	-	TGCGCCAGCAGCCCGGAGATACGAGGGTATGGCTACACCTTC	CASSPEIRGYGYTF
-	TRBV10-3	TRBJ1-6	-	TGTGCCATCGGGAATTCACCCCTCCACTTT	CAIGNSPLHF
-	TRBV20-1	TRBJ1-1	-	TGCAGTGCTAGAGATCAGCGTATCTTT	CSARDQRIF
-	TRBV7-2	TRBJ2-5	-	TGTGCCAGCACACCCGGGCAGGCGAGAAGACAAGAGACCCAGTACTTC	CASTPGQARRQETQYF
-	TRBV28	TRBJ1-6	-	TGTGCCAGCAGTTTCGGGGGAGCATCACCCCTCCACTTT	CASSFGGASPLHF
TRBD2	TRBV20-1	TRBJ2-5	-	TGCAGTGCTGCGGGGGTCTCAACTCAAGAGACCCAGTACTTC	CSAAGVSTQETQYF
TRBD1	TRBV7-8	TRBJ2-2	-	TGTGCCAGCAGCACTCTTAAGACAGGGGACACCGGGGAGCTGTTTTTT	CASSTLKTGDTGELFF
-	TRBV7-2	TRBJ2-7	-	TGTGCCAGCAGCGTGACTAGAGGGTACGAGCAGTACTTC	CASSVTRGYEQYF
TRBD1	TRBV24-1	TRBJ2-1	-	TGTGCCACCAGGGAACAGGGGGTTCAGTTCTTC	CATREQGVQFF
-	TRBV9	TRBJ2-3	-	TGTGCCAGCAGCCGTTCCGGGGCAAGCACAGATACGCAGTATTTT	CASSRSGASTDTQYF
-	TRBV5-5	TRBJ1-4	-	TGTGCCAGCACCAGGGATCTTAATGAAAAACTGTTTTTT	CASTRDLNEKLFF